These T cell receptor beta chains were read from a single sample in a study of cytomegalovirus exposure and HLA in healthy donors. Sequenced by immunoSEQ multiplex PCR; TCRdb stores in-frame clones only, minus some. The sample includes roughly 200,000 clones, about 78% seen only once; the top ten take less than 3%. The sequenced material came from PBMCs. The source of these receptors is a young woman in good health and CMV-seronegative. CDR3s include the opening cysteine and the closing phenylalanine or tryptophan.

v_call	cdr3_length	j_call	cdr3_aa
TRBV19	13	TRBJ1-2	CASRKDGDYGYTF
TRBV5-4	16	TRBJ2-3	CASSPVASGGAYTQYF
TRBV5-8	15	TRBJ2-3	CASSLTGGHTDTQYF
TRBV6-5	16	TRBJ2-1	CASSYYSGSSYNEQFF
TRBV14	17	TRBJ2-7	CASSQFIGSQGSYEQYF
TRBV27	15	TRBJ1-6	CASSFTSFLGVPLHF
TRBV4-1	16	TRBJ1-2	CASSQDPGQVPYGYTF
TRBV4-2	15	TRBJ2-7	CASSHRQGAVYEQYF
TRBV5-6	18	TRBJ1-2	CASNLRTGVDRGLRGYTF
TRBV2	11	TRBJ2-5	CASRYLETQYF
TRBV30	15	TRBJ1-2	CAWNSPGQGARGYTF
TRBV29-1	12	TRBJ2-1	CSVWAGGNEQFF
TRBV19	12	TRBJ1-1	CASSPRQFEAFF
TRBV4-2	15	TRBJ1-2	CASSQGQGRSYGYPF
TRBV5-5	11	TRBJ2-5	CASSLANEKYF
TRBV6-4	14	TRBJ1-3	CASSENRESDTIYF
TRBV9	14	TRBJ2-2	CASTSQIHTGELFF
TRBV9	16	TRBJ1-1	CASSVEVDSSNTEAFF
TRBV28	19	TRBJ2-6	CASSAPYGTEGSGANVLTF
TRBV4-2	17	TRBJ1-2	CASSQAGREGWFYGYPF
TRBV11-1	13	TRBJ2-5	CASSVSGEETQYF
TRBV19	12	TRBJ2-1	CATGTGSLEQFF
TRBV6-1	14	TRBJ1-4	CASSETQGWEKLFF
TRBV18	14	TRBJ2-3	CASSPASATDTQYF
TRBV7-9	13	TRBJ1-5	CASSRDRDQPQHF
TRBV5-1	13	TRBJ1-1	CATSSTWNTEAFF
TRBV14	17	TRBJ1-2	CASSRQGAERRNYGYTF
TRBV7-6	17	TRBJ2-2	CASSLNRGPRVTGELFF
TRBV7-9	15	TRBJ2-6	CASSFTGMGANVLTF
TRBV2	14	TRBJ1-2	CASTGTGEHYGYTF
TRBV6-5	16	TRBJ2-1	CASSYSSGETYNEQFF
TRBV5-1	12	TRBJ1-1	CASSFGSTEAFF
TRBV30	15	TRBJ2-7	CAWSVGGYRAYEQYF
TRBV9	15	TRBJ2-1	CASSVAGTSAFEQFF
TRBV19	15	TRBJ2-1	CASSGAGAAYNEQFF
TRBV2	14	TRBJ1-6	CASSVYSYNSPLHF
TRBV18	14	TRBJ1-1	CASSPGHQNTEAFF
TRBV6-1	13	TRBJ2-1	CASLMIYGSGQFF
TRBV27	13	TRBJ2-6	CASSLGGENVLTF
TRBV7-8	14	TRBJ2-1	CASSLELTYNEQFF
TRBV7-3	15	TRBJ2-5	CASSLSGRRQETQYF
TRBV7-9	13	TRBJ1-1	CASSFGQFTEAFF
TRBV27	15	TRBJ2-1	CASSFDSFSYNEQFF
TRBV7-2	17	TRBJ2-1	CASRPSGRTSPYNEQFF
TRBV21-1	17	TRBJ2-2	CASSKNRLAGEVGELFF
TRBV2	14	TRBJ1-5	CASSDYGGNQPQHF
TRBV11-2	13	TRBJ2-7	CASSLKRVDEQYF
TRBV27	14	TRBJ2-7	CASTFSGGAHEQYF
TRBV15	14	TRBJ2-7	CATSQGQGAIEQYF